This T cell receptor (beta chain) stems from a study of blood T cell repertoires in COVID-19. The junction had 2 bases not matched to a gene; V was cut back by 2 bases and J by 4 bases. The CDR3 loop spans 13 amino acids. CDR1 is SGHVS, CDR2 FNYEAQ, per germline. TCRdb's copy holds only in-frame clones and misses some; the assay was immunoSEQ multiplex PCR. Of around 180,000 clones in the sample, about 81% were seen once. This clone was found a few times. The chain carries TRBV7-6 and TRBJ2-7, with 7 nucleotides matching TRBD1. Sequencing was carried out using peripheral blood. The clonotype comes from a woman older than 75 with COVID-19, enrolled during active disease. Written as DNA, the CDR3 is TGTGCCAGCAGCTTACCAGGGGGATACGAGCAGTACTTC. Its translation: CASSLPGGYEQYF. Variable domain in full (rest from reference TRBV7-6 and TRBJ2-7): GAGVSQSPRYKVTKRGQDVALRCDPISGHVSLYWYRQALGQGPEFLTYFNYEAQQDKSGLPNDRFSAERPEGSISTLTIQRTEQRDSAMYRCASSLPGGYEQYFGPGTRLTVT.